This T cell receptor (beta chain) was captured in a study of blood T cell repertoires in COVID-19. Across the whole study: COVID-19 samples collected from the United States, Italy and Spain covered acute and convalescent phases. T cells, B-cell-depleted T cells, or PBMCs supplied cDNA or gDNA.

The germline CDR1 and CDR2 sequences are LGHDT and YNNKEL (reference sequence). Between the trimmed V and J ends, which lost 1 base and 0 bases, there was a span of 7 bases. This CDR3 region has 15 residues. The data were produced by immunoSEQ multiplex PCR, yet TCRdb's version contains in-frame clones alone and is incomplete. The repertoire has about 20,000 clones, more than 75% of them found once; the top ten carry less than 5%. This sequence originates from a man aged 50-60 years with active COVID-19. The chain uses TRBV3-1 (or the pseudogene TRBV3-2) and TRBJ1-3; D gene uncertain. Material: peripheral blood. DNA of the CDR3: TGTGCCAGCAGCCAAGGCAGTCTCTCTGGAAACACCATATATTTT. It yields the protein CASSQGSLSGNTIYF.